The sequence of this TCR beta chain was determined in a study of tissue T cells after allogeneic stem cell transplantation. CDR1 is NNHNN and CDR2 is SYGAGS in the germline V gene (reference sequence). The CDR3 is made up of 15 amino acids. Trimming stripped 3 bases from V and 3 bases from J, with 13 bases between. In regard to this clone: Antigen specificity is unknown. Gene labels here are mouse ones. With the read ending 1 residue before the CDR3 end, the germline J gene is used to fill in that end.

Using immunoSEQ multiplex PCR, the repertoire was profiled, and TCRdb retains in-frame clones only, with some absent. The sample carries 45,000 to 50,000 clones, nearly 75% recorded once. Study observations and caveats: Which tissue TCRs were alloreactive or antigen-specific was not determined. Some clones might be persisting host cells.

J is TRBJ1-3 and V is TRBV13-2; maybe TRBD1 (5 bases). Sequenced sample: sorted cells pooled from one or two spleens. This sequence was found in a pool of C57BL/6 mice in good health. The sequenced part of the CDR3 DNA is TGTGCCAGCGGTGGGGCCTCGGGGGTTGGAAATACGCTCTAT. It yields the protein CASGGASGVGNTLY. The full CDR3 sequence reads CASGGASGVGNTLYF.